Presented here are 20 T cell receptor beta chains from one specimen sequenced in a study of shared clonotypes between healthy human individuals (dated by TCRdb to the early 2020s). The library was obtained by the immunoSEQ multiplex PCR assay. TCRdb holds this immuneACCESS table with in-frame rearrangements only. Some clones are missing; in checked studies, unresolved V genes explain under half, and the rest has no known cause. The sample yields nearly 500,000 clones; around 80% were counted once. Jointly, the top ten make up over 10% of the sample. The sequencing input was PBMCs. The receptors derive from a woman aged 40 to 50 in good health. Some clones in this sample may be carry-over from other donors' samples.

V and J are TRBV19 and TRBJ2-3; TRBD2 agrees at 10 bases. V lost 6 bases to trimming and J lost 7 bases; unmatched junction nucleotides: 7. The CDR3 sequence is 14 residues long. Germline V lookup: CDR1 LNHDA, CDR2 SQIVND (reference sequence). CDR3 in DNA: TGTGCCAGTAGGCCAGCGGGAGGGCCAAATACGCAGTATTTT. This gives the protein CASRPAGGPNTQYF.

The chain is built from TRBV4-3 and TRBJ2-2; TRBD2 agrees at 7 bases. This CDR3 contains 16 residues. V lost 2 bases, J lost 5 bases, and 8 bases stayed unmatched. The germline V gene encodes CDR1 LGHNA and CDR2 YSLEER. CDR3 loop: CASSQTAGVFTGELFF. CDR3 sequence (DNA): TGCGCCAGCAGCCAAACCGCGGGAGTATTTACCGGGGAGCTGTTTTTT.

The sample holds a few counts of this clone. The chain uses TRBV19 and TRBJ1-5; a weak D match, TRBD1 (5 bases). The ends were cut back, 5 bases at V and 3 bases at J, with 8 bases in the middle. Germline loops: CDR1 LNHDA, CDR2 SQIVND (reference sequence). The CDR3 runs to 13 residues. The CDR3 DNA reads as TGTGCCAGTAGTGACAGTTTCAATCAGCCCCAGCATTTT. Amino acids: CASSDSFNQPQHF.

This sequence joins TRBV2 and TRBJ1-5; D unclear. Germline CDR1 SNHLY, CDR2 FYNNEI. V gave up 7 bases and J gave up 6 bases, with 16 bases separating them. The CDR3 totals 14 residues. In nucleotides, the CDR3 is TGTGCCAGCAATCGGGAGCCGGCGGCTCAGCCCCAGCATTTT. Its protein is CASNREPAAQPQHF.

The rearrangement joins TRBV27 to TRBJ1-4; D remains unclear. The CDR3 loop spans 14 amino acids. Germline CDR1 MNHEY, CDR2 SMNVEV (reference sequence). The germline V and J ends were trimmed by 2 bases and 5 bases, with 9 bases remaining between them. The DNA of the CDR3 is TGTGCCAGCAGTTTAGCTAGGGCCAATGAAAAACTGTTTTTT. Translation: CASSLARANEKLFF.

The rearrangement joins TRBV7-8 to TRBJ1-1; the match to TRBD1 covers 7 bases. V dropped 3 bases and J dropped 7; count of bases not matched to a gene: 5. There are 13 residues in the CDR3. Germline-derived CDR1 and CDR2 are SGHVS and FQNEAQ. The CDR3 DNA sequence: TGTGCCAGCAGCTTTACAGGGGCTAGTGAAGCTTTCTTT. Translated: CASSFTGASEAFF.

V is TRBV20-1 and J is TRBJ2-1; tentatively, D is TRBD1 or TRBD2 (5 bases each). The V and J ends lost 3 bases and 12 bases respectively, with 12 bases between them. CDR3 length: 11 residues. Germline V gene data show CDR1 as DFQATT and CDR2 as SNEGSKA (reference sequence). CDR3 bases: TGCAGTGCTAGCGGGACCTACGGGCAGTTCTTC. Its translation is CSASGTYGQFF.

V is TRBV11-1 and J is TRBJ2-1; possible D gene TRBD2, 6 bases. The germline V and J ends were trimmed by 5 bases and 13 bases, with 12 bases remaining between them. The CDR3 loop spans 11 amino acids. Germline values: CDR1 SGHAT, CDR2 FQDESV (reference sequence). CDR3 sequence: CASSRGRIQFF. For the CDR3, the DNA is TGTGCCAGCAGCCGAGGGAGGATTCAGTTCTTC.

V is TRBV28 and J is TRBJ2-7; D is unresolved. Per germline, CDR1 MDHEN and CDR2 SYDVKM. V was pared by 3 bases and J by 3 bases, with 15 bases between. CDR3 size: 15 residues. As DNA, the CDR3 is TGTGCCAGCAGTTTTGGTGGCCTTTCCCGCTACGAGCAGTACTTC. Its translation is CASSFGGLSRYEQYF.

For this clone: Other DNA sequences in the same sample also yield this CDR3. CDR3 nucleotides: TGTGCCAGCAGCCGGGACATAGGGTTATTTAGGCCCGGGGAGCTGTTTTTT. Its translation is CASSRDIGLFRPGELFF. The chain joins TRBV21-1 to TRBJ2-2; the table names TRBD1, a call not compared with the DNA. TRBV21-1 is shown as a pseudogene. The CDR3 runs to 17 residues.

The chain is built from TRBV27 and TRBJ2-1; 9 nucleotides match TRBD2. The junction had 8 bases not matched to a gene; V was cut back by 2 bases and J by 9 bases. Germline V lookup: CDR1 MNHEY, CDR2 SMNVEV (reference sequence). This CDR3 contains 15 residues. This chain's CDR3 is CASSLVAGGPFEQFF. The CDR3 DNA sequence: TGTGCCAGCAGTTTAGTGGCGGGAGGGCCGTTTGAGCAGTTCTTC.

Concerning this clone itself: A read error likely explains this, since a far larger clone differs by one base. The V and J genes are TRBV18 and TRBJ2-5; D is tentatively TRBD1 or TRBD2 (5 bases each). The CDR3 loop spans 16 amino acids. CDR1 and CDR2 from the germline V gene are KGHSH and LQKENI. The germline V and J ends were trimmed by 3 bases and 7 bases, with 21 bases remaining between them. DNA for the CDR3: TGTGCCAGCTCACCCCTCCGGGCCGGGGCCCAGCGGACCCAGTACTTC. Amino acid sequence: CASSPLRAGAQRTQYF.

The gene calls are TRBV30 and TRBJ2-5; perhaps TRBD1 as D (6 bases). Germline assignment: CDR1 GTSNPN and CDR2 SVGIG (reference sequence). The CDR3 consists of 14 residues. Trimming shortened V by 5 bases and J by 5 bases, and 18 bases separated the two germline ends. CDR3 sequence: CAWGDRRFRETQYF. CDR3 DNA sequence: TGTGCCTGGGGTGACAGGCGATTTAGGGAGACCCAGTACTTC. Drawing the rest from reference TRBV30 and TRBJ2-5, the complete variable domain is SQTIHQWPATLVQPVGSPLSLECTVEGTSNPNLYWYRQAAGRGLQLLFYSVGIGQISSEVPQNLSASRPQDRQFILSSKKLLLSDSGFYLCAWGDRRFRETQYFGPGTRLLVL.

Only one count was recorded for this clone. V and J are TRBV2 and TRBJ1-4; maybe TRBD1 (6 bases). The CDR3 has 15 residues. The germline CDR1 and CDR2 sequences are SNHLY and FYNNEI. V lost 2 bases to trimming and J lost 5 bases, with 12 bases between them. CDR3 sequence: CASSELGGLNEKLFF. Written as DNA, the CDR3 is TGTGCCAGCAGTGAACTCGGGGGGCTCAATGAAAAACTGTTTTTT.

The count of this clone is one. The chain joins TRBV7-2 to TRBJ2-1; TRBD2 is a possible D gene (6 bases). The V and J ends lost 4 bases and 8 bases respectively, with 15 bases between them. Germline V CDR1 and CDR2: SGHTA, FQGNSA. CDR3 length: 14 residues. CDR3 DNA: TGTGCCAGCAGCTCTACGGGACCGGGGGATGAGCAGTTCTTC. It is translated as CASSSTGPGDEQFF.

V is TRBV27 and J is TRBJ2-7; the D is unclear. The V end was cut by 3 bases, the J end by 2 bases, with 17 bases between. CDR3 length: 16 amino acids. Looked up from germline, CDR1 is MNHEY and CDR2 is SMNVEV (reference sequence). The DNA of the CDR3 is TGTGCCAGCAGTTTCCCCTATCGACGGCGAGCCTACGAGCAGTACTTC. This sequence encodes CASSFPYRRRAYEQYF.

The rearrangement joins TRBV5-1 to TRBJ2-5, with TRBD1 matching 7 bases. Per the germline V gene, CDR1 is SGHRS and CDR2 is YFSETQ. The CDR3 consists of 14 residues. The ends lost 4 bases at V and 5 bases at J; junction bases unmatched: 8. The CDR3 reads CASSRDSPPETQYF. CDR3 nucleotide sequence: TGCGCCAGCAGCCGGGACAGCCCGCCGGAGACCCAGTACTTC. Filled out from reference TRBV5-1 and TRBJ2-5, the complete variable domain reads KAGVTQTPRYLIKTRGQQVTLSCSPISGHRSVSWYQQTPGQGLQFLFEYFSETQRNKGNFPGRFSGRQFSNSRSEMNVSTLELGDSALYLCASSRDSPPETQYFGPGTRLLVL.

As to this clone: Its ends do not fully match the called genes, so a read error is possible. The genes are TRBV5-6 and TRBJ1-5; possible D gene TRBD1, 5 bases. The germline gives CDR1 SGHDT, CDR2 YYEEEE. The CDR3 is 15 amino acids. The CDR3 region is CASSSWGISDQPQHF. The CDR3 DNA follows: TGTGCCAGCAGCTCTTGGGGCATTAGCGATCAGCCCCAGCATTTT. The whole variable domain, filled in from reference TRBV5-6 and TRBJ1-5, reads DAGVTQSPTHLIKTRGQQVTLRCSPKSGHDTVSWYQQALGQGPQFIFQYYEEEERQRGNFPDRFSGHQFPNYSSELNVNALLLGDSALYLCASSSWGISDQPQHFGDGTRLSIL.

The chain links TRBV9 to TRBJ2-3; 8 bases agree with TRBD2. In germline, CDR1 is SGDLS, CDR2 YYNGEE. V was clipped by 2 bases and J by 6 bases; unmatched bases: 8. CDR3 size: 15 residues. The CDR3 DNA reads TGTGCCAGCAGCGTTACGAGCGGGAGAGGGGATACGCAGTATTTT. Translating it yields CASSVTSGRGDTQYF.

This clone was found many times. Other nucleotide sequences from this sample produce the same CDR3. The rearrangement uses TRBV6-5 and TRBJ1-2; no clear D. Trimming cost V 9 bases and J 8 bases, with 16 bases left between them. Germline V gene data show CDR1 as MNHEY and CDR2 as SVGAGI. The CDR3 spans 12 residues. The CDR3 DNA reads TGTGCCAGTGCTACGGGCGTTGGGGGCTACACCTTC. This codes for CASATGVGGYTF.